One sample yielded the 15 T cell receptor beta chains listed below, sequenced in a study of a mutant IDH1 vaccine in newly diagnosed glioma. Time point: baseline, week 1 (first vaccination visit). The sample's treatment: pre-vaccination baseline after standard-of-care therapy. Data came from immunoSEQ multiplex PCR; TCRdb stores just in-frame clones and leaves some out. The data show tens of thousands of clones, with about four fifths seen just once and approximately 9.4% held by the top ten. The sample in question was peripheral blood mononuclear cells (PBMCs), obtained from a glioma patient treated with radiotherapy, temozolomide or both. Receptors originate from a man in his fifties or sixties with glioma. Some clones in this sample may be carry-over from other donors' samples.

The chain uses TRBV2 and TRBJ1-5; the D is unclear. V was trimmed by 4 bases and J by 11 bases, leaving 12 bases between them. Germline CDR1 SNHLY, CDR2 FYNNEI. CDR3 length equals 12 residues. The CDR3 DNA sequence: TGTGCCAGCAGTGCAGGACTAAGGGCCCAGCATTTT. Amino acids: CASSAGLRAQHF. Full variable domain (outside the CDR3, taken from reference TRBV2 and TRBJ1-5): EPEVTQTPSHQVTQMGQEVILRCVPISNHLYFYWYRQILGQKVEFLVSFYNNEISEKSEIFDDQFSVERPDGSNFTLKIRSTKLEDSAMYFCASSAGLRAQHFGDGTRLSIL.

The chain carries TRBV11-2 and TRBJ2-6; D is ambiguous. CDR3 length: 16 residues. Germline loops: CDR1 SGHAT, CDR2 FQNNGV. Trimming took 6 bases from V and 0 from J, leaving 12 bases between them. The CDR3 sequence is CASRPIRDSGANVLTF. In DNA form, the CDR3 reads TGTGCCAGCAGGCCGATAAGGGACTCTGGGGCCAACGTCCTGACTTTC.

The rearrangement links TRBV5-1 to TRBJ1-1; a weak D match, TRBD1 (6 bases). Germline lookup yields CDR1 SGHRS and CDR2 YFSETQ. The CDR3 length is 15 residues. V lost 6 bases, J lost 0 bases, and 15 bases lay in between. CDR3 in amino acids: CASKEGTNMNTEAFF. CDR3 in DNA: TGCGCCAGCAAGGAGGGGACAAATATGAACACTGAAGCTTTCTTT.

V is TRBV4-3 and J is TRBJ1-3; D ambiguous. CDR3 length equals 15 residues. The germline V and J ends were trimmed by 1 base and 1 base, with 8 bases remaining between them. From germline, CDR1 is LGHNA and CDR2 YSLEER. For the CDR3, the DNA is TGCGCCAGCAGCCAAGGACGTAATTCTGGAAACACCATATATTTT. The encoded protein is CASSQGRNSGNTIYF.

The rearrangement uses TRBV25-1 and TRBJ2-7; 10 bases match TRBD2. Germline V gene data show CDR1 as MGHDK and CDR2 as SYGVNS. CDR3 length: 15 amino acids. The ends lost 4 bases at V and 2 bases at J; junction bases unmatched: 5. CDR3 in amino acids: CASSGNTSGAYEQYF. Here the CDR3 DNA reads TGTGCCAGCAGTGGAAACACTAGCGGGGCCTACGAGCAGTACTTC.

The chain carries TRBV21-1 and TRBJ2-5. TRBV21-1 is termed a pseudogene. This CDR3 is built from 19 residues. The CDR3, as DNA: TGTGCCAGACCCAAACGGGCCCCCACACAATCTGGAGATCAAGAGACCCAGTACTTC. Amino acids: CARPKRAPTQSGDQETQYF.

In its sample, this clone was seen once. V gene TRBV19 combines with J gene TRBJ2-5; TRBD2 aligns across 11 bases. Germline loops: CDR1 LNHDA, CDR2 SQIVND (reference sequence). The CDR3 is 14 residues long. The V and J ends lost 6 bases and 9 bases, in that order; junction bases with no gene match: 9. The CDR3 nucleotides read TGTGCCAGTAGGGGGACTAGCGGTCCCGGGGCCCAGTACTTC. Translation: CASRGTSGPGAQYF.

The chain couples TRBV14 to TRBJ2-2; 7 bases agree with TRBD1. V dropped 6 bases and J dropped 6; count of bases not matched to a gene: 4. Per the germline V gene, CDR1 is SGHDN and CDR2 is FVKESK. The CDR3 contains 13 residues. The CDR3, as DNA: TGTGCCAGCAGTTACACAGGGGCCGGGGAGCTGTTTTTT. Translating it yields CASSYTGAGELFF.

The chain joins TRBV13 to TRBJ2-1, with D unresolved. Germline values: CDR1 PRHDT, CDR2 FYEKMQ (reference sequence). V gave up 3 bases and J gave up 6 bases, with 9 bases separating them. There are 13 residues in the CDR3. The DNA for the CDR3 is TGTGCCAGCAGCTTGTCCCTTATCAATGAGCAGTTCTTC. This codes for CASSLSLINEQFF.

CDR3 DNA: TGCGCCAGCAGCTCTGAGGCAGTCGGCTACACCTTC. Amino acids: CASSSEAVGYTF. This chain uses TRBV5-1 with TRBJ1-2; D is unresolved. This CDR3 has 12 amino acids. The V and J ends lost 3 bases and 8 bases respectively, with 11 bases between them. Germline CDR1 is SGHRS and CDR2 is YFSETQ.

The CDR3 is CATSTGETQYF. CDR3 bases: TGTGCCACCTCGACAGGAGAGACCCAGTACTTC. V is TRBV19 and J is TRBJ2-5; D may be TRBD1 (6 bases). The germline CDR1 and CDR2 sequences are LNHDA and SQIVND (reference sequence). The ends were cut back, 10 bases at V and 4 bases at J, with 10 bases in the middle. This CDR3 is built from 11 residues.

This rearrangement joins TRBV5-8 to TRBJ1-2, with D uncertain. V was cut by 4 bases and J by 5 bases, with 15 bases left in between. The length of the CDR3 is 14 residues. In germline, CDR1 is SGHTS, CDR2 YDEGEE. As DNA, the CDR3 is TGTGCCAGCAGCCTCGGGAGGGAAAGATATGGCTACACCTTC. It yields the protein CASSLGRERYGYTF.

The chain recombines TRBV2 with TRBJ1-1; D gene uncertain. This CDR3 has 14 residues. Looked up from germline, CDR1 is SNHLY and CDR2 is FYNNEI. Trimming took 4 bases from V and 0 from J, leaving 9 bases between them. The CDR3: CASSVAEMNTEAFF. The CDR3 DNA follows: TGTGCCAGCAGTGTGGCAGAAATGAACACTGAAGCTTTCTTT.

V and J are TRBV5-1 and TRBJ1-3, with D possibly being TRBD1 (5 bases). CDR1 and CDR2 from the germline V gene are SGHRS and YFSETQ. The CDR3 has 14 amino acids. Trimming shortened V by 4 bases and J by 0 bases, and 8 bases separated the two germline ends. The CDR3 loop reads CASSLDSSGNTIYF. CDR3 nucleotides: TGCGCCAGCAGCCTCGACAGCTCTGGAAACACCATATATTTT. Full variable domain (outside the CDR3, taken from reference TRBV5-1 and TRBJ1-3): KAGVTQTPRYLIKTRGQQVTLSCSPISGHRSVSWYQQTPGQGLQFLFEYFSETQRNKGNFPGRFSGRQFSNSRSEMNVSTLELGDSALYLCASSLDSSGNTIYFGEGSWLTVV.

The DNA for the CDR3 is TGTGCCAGCAGCTTATTTCGTTTAGGGGCCGGGGAGCTGTTTTTT. Protein product: CASSLFRLGAGELFF. The chain recombines TRBV7-8 with TRBJ2-2; tentative D call: TRBD1 (5 bases). The CDR3 is made up of 15 amino acids. The germline V gene encodes CDR1 SGHVS and CDR2 FQNEAQ. Trimming removed 2 bases at V and 6 bases at J, with 13 bases between.